Listed below are T cell receptor beta chains from one sample, sequenced in a study of blood T cell repertoires in COVID-19. Produced via immunoSEQ multiplex PCR; TCRdb's table is partial and in-frame only. The data hold roughly 250,000 clones, with 80% to 85% observed a single time. The sample comprised peripheral blood. These receptor sequences come from a woman in her fifties or sixties with active or convalescent COVID-19. CDR3s include the opening cysteine and the closing phenylalanine or tryptophan.

j_call: TRBJ1-4; v_call: TRBV6-6; cdr3_aa: CASSSGQSNEKLFF
j_call: TRBJ2-1; v_call: TRBV6-5; cdr3_aa: CASSLRGGRNEQFF
j_call: TRBJ2-6; v_call: TRBV19; cdr3_aa: CASCAGMLRSGANVLTF
j_call: TRBJ1-4; v_call: TRBV12-3/TRBV12-4; cdr3_aa: CASSSLNEKLFF
j_call: TRBJ1-1; v_call: TRBV11-2; cdr3_aa: CASSLDVSRTEAFF
j_call: TRBJ2-3; v_call: TRBV10-2; cdr3_aa: CATLRTSGGNTDTQYF
j_call: TRBJ2-2; v_call: TRBV4-3; cdr3_aa: CASSSGQPTGELFF
j_call: TRBJ2-2; v_call: TRBV27; cdr3_aa: CASRKGQVDTGELFF
j_call: TRBJ2-7; v_call: TRBV6-5; cdr3_aa: CASTDPPAGIYEQYF
j_call: TRBJ2-3; v_call: TRBV7-2; cdr3_aa: CASSPQGTQYF
j_call: TRBJ2-4; v_call: TRBV3-1/TRBV3-2; cdr3_aa: CASSPQVAKNIQYF
j_call: TRBJ1-5; v_call: TRBV18; cdr3_aa: CASSPFAGDQPQHF
j_call: TRBJ2-2; v_call: TRBV5-4; cdr3_aa: CASSLRAGGPTGELFF
j_call: TRBJ2-5; v_call: TRBV5-1; cdr3_aa: CASSSGRRWGEETQYF
j_call: TRBJ1-6; v_call: TRBV7-9; cdr3_aa: CASSLSGGNSPLHF
j_call: TRBJ2-2; v_call: TRBV4-1; cdr3_aa: CASSQDQSRIWTGNAGELFF
j_call: TRBJ1-2; v_call: TRBV6-1; cdr3_aa: CASSDGLSTYGYTF
j_call: TRBJ2-7; v_call: TRBV11-2; cdr3_aa: CASSSIDRAREQYF
j_call: TRBJ1-6; v_call: TRBV19; cdr3_aa: CASSTPGATSPLHF
j_call: TRBJ1-5; v_call: TRBV10-3; cdr3_aa: CAISDQQGGNQPQHF
j_call: TRBJ2-5; v_call: TRBV5-1; cdr3_aa: CASSSGGQGGQETQYF
j_call: TRBJ1-5; v_call: TRBV19; cdr3_aa: CASGRGDSHNQPQHF
j_call: TRBJ1-5; v_call: TRBV2; cdr3_aa: CASSEGRRNQPQHF
j_call: TRBJ1-6; v_call: TRBV2; cdr3_aa: CASSGQGVIGSPLHF
j_call: TRBJ2-7; v_call: TRBV19; cdr3_aa: CASSIDGGSYEQYF
j_call: TRBJ1-6; v_call: TRBV6-5; cdr3_aa: CASNPGQGSSPLHF
j_call: TRBJ1-4; v_call: TRBV2; cdr3_aa: CASSLQGVGEKLFF
j_call: TRBJ2-1; v_call: TRBV20-1; cdr3_aa: CSARGRNEQFF
j_call: TRBJ1-4; v_call: TRBV2; cdr3_aa: CASSMDRGMKKLFF
j_call: TRBJ2-3; v_call: TRBV5-1; cdr3_aa: CASSLASGPPGTDTQYF
j_call: TRBJ2-2; v_call: TRBV5-5; cdr3_aa: CASTPLTANTGELFF
j_call: TRBJ2-7; v_call: TRBV2; cdr3_aa: CASSGGTRGGEQYF
j_call: TRBJ1-1; v_call: TRBV11-2; cdr3_aa: CASSDFGRYTEAFF
j_call: TRBJ1-1; v_call: TRBV6-6; cdr3_aa: CASSYSEGRGTEAFF
j_call: TRBJ1-5; v_call: TRBV18; cdr3_aa: CASSLPGQLNQPQHF
j_call: TRBJ2-5; v_call: TRBV14; cdr3_aa: CASSRDRGSPLRETQYF
j_call: TRBJ2-7; v_call: TRBV5-4; cdr3_aa: CASSLGQGPISEQYF
j_call: TRBJ1-5; v_call: TRBV19; cdr3_aa: CASSIGSHQPQHF
j_call: TRBJ1-2; v_call: TRBV9; cdr3_aa: CASSSRAEANYGYTF
j_call: TRBJ1-2; v_call: TRBV9; cdr3_aa: CASSYGTGNYGYTF
j_call: TRBJ2-6; v_call: TRBV13; cdr3_aa: CASSRSYSAGANVLTF
j_call: TRBJ1-4; v_call: TRBV6-5; cdr3_aa: CASRMTGTNEKLFF
j_call: TRBJ1-6; v_call: TRBV4-1; cdr3_aa: CASSQRQGATYNSPLHF
j_call: TRBJ2-7; v_call: TRBV6-5; cdr3_aa: CASRPGGVGDEQYF
j_call: TRBJ2-5; v_call: TRBV30; cdr3_aa: CACDRAQETQYF